This note documents a single TCR beta chain sequence. This sample was included in a study of blood T cell repertoires in COVID-19. Study background: Donors in the United States, Italy and Spain gave samples during acute or convalescent COVID-19. Sources were T cells, B-cell-depleted T cells, or PBMCs; the material itself was cDNA or gDNA.

Authors' methods: Researchers report that nucleated cell counts were estimated from reference gene primer amplification. Profiling relied on immunoSEQ multiplex PCR, and the TCRdb table lists in-frame clones only, not all of them. The DNA gave D and trimming, while V, J and clone size come from that table. The sample carries about 70,000 clones, 88% recorded once. The V end lost 8 bases, the J end lost 0 bases, and 17 bases lay between the germline ends. The CDR3 is 15 residues long. Germline loops: CDR1 SNHLY, CDR2 FYNNEI. The chain uses TRBV2 and TRBJ2-7, with D maybe TRBD2 (6 bases). This clonotype was obtained from a human donor in a cohort sampled during active COVID-19. The sample was peripheral blood. CDR3 loop: CASQEPGGVSYEQYF. The DNA of the CDR3 is TGTGCCAGCCAAGAACCAGGAGGGGTCTCCTACGAGCAGTACTTC.